The source of this T cell receptor (beta chain) is a study of siplizumab effects on memory and regulatory T cells (dated by TCRdb to the late 2010s). The study in broad terms: The effect of the anti-CD2 antibody siplizumab on alloreactive T-cell subsets was examined in allogeneic mixed lymphocyte reactions constructed from human PBMCs. The paper as a whole reports these results and caveats: Roughly 80-96% of proliferating CD4+ or CD8+ clones could not be assigned a naive or memory phenotype. Siplizumab significantly reduced the cumulative frequency of alloreactive sequences traceable to unstimulated CD4+ memory T cells. Unstimulated naive T cells appeared to be more diverse than memory T cells, and naive cells seemed to make a substantial contribution to the alloresponse. Among mappable alloreactive CD4+ clones, the Treg-derived fraction averaged around 70% with siplizumab versus around 25% in control reactions. The suppressive function of proliferating Tregs from siplizumab cultures was not functionally confirmed. Sequences below about 10^-5 frequency were poorly captured, so only a minor fraction of alloreactive clones could be mapped to unstimulated subsets.

In a few donor pairs, further sequencing was done on unstimulated CD8+ naive, CD4+ memory, CD8+ TEMRA, CD4+ naive and CD8+ effector memory subsets. Sorted unstimulated T cells and proliferating T cells recovered from mixed lymphocyte reactions were subjected to TCRbeta CDR3 sequencing. Fresh whole blood from roughly nine HLA-typed healthy donors was used as the source from which PBMCs were isolated. The protocol used for the library was the immunoSEQ multiplex PCR assay. Each sample had roughly 100,000 TCR templates assayed by the deep sequencing platform. Genomic DNA extracted from sorted T cells was the material used for TCRbeta CDR3 sequencing. Per the original workflow: Clonal analysis of TCRbeta CDR3 data was done in the R programming language. Alloreactive CD4+ and CD8+ clones were identified by comparing unstimulated samples to CFSE-low samples taken after the reaction. Alloreactive CD4+ clones were assigned to regulatory or non-regulatory origin by matching sequences to sorted unstimulated Treg and non-Treg repertoires. In its TCRdb copy, this immuneACCESS table keeps in-frame sequences only and misses some clones. Where compared with another copy, unresolved V genes explain less than half of these, and the others have no known cause. Clone size and V and J calls were adopted from that table, with D and trimming inferred from the DNA. The sample contains tens of thousands of clones, roughly 95% of them found a single time. The ten most abundant clones make up under 0.04% of the sample.

On this clone: The specificity of this receptor is unknown. No much larger clone is present one base from it, and per-base qualities are unavailable.

A distance of 11 bases separates the germline ends of V and J, which lose 5 bases and 1 base respectively. Counted from cysteine to phenylalanine, this CDR3 has 14 amino acids. Left in the record is the CDR3 DNA by itself, 42 bases read in frame from the first base. The germline V gene sets CDR1 to MRHNA and CDR2 to SNTAGT. The clonotype originates from a human donor in good health. The sequence is built from TRBV6-4 and TRBJ1-1; tentative D gene TRBD1, with 6 bases matching. Input material: naive CD4+ T cells sorted from blood. The sample's cell subset or site label, in plain terms: unstimulated naive T cells. The sequence in DNA is TGTGCCAGCAGTCCACAGGGTACGAACACTGAAGCTTTCTTT. This is translated as CASSPQGTNTEAFF.